The clone carrying this T cell receptor beta chain occurred a few times. Antigen: not known. These data come from a study of spatial heterogeneity in lung cancer. A unique molecular identifier was carried by every single TCR cDNA molecule. TCRdb reprocessed the 5' RACE reads with MiXCR, giving one entry per CDR3 protein. The sample includes some 23,000 distinct CDR3 sequences, roughly 6.5% seen only once; the top ten take about 9.3%. V shed 3 bases and J shed 1 base, with 7 bases lying between them. The CDR3 has 13 amino acids. This sample's time point: sample taken at primary tumor resection. Sequencing of whole RNA from tumor, nontumor lung or frozen PBMC involved no sorting. Study-level findings and limits: Expanded alpha and beta TCR counts within tumors tracked tumor mutation counts.

The sample in question was lung tumor tissue, obtained at surgery. This chain connects TRBV23-1 to TRBJ2-7; D not certain. TRBV23-1 counts as an open reading frame of uncertain function. The clonotype comes from a male donor with early-stage non-small cell lung cancer. The CDR3, as DNA: TGCGCCAGCAGTCAGATAGTGTCCTACGAGCAGTACTTC. Protein sequence: CASSQIVSYEQYF.